The entry below describes one T cell receptor beta chain. Its cognate antigen has yet to be identified. For sequencing, a NextSeq 550 was employed. The Human TCR Profiling Kit (MiLaboratory) was used to make UMI-labeled 5' RACE TRB cDNA libraries. The full amount of extracted RNA was used for cDNA synthesis, and the full amount of resulting cDNA was used for PCR amplification. The libraries were made side by side, with each library going through the same number of PCR cycles. The study's own analysis went as follows. MIGEC and MiXCR extracted about 48,000 +/- 9,800 unique UMI-labeled TRB cDNA molecules per library, requiring at least two reads per UMI. On average, each library contained 40,000 +/- 10,000 functional in-frame TRB CDR3 nucleotide clonotypes without stop codons. After downsampling to 5000 UMI-labeled TRB molecules per sample, diversity metrics, including normalized Shannon-Wiener and Chao1, were computed in VDJtools. For the central five CDR3 residues, VDJtools calculated physicochemical properties weighted by clonotype size, namely interaction energy, strength, volume and Kidera factor 4. TCRdb reprocessed the reads, reporting each CDR3 protein sequence once and no DNA. TCRdb's processing, not the study's, gives the V and J calls here. The table for this sample lists approximately 88,000 distinct CDR3 sequences. The biggest ten clones account for around 0.51% of the sample.

From the cysteine through the phenylalanine, the CDR3 covers 15 amino acids. DNA was not recorded. The germline V gene supplies CDR1 MDHEN and CDR2 SYDVKM. Each CD8+ T cell subset was flow-sorted in triplicate, and 300,000 or so cells per subset were placed directly into RLT lysis buffer. Naive CD8+ T cells were defined stringently as CD45RO-CCR7+CD27+CD95- to exclude memory contaminants. Peripheral blood mononuclear cells were isolated from buffy coats using standard density gradient centrifugation. Naive CXCR3-negative and CXCR3-positive CD8+ T cells were flow-sorted using a FACSAria III. An RNeasy Mini Kit was used to extract total RNA from the sorted cells. This sample stems from a study of CXCR3-negative and CXCR3-positive naive CD8 T cells (dated 2019 in TCRdb). Context from the whole study: Some 130 million TRB reads were obtained in total, roughly 1.5 +/- 0.3 million reads per library. Data from ten to twelve donors, pooled across two independent experiments, went into the diversity and physicochemical repertoire analyses. Naive subsets from roughly 5 donors and memory cells from 3 donors were included in the TRBV-TRBJ cluster analysis.

What the work shows at the level of the full study, not this receptor alone: Because surface CD5, which is linked to self-reactivity in mice, was comparable between the naive subsets, TCR interaction strength was also inferred from TRB CDR3 physicochemical properties. Within the same donor, TRBV-TRBJ usage looked similar between naive CXCR3-negative and CXCR3-positive cells, but memory cells had distinct patterns. Compared with CXCR3-negative naive cells, CXCR3-positive naive cells had TRB CDR3s with higher hydrophobicity (lower Kidera factor 4), lower energy, and higher strength and volume indices. Repertoire diversity was comparably high in both naive subsets but much lower in memory CD8+ T cells. Freshly isolated PBMCs were used for most assays because CXCR3 expression partially decreased after cryopreservation.

The sequence links TRBV28 to TRBJ2-1; TCRdb proposes TRBD1, but this gene call is untestable without DNA. What was sequenced was naive CXCR3+ CD8+ T cells from blood. The cell subset or site label corresponds to: CD45RO-CCR7+CD27+CD95- naive CD8+ T cells expressing CXCR3 (TNR3+). This sequence was found in a human donor in good health. Some clones in this sample may be carry-over from other donors' samples. The CDR3 sequence is CASSLGTGANNEQFF.